The source of this T cell receptor (beta chain) is a study of T cells after yellow fever vaccination (dated by TCRdb to between 2017 and 2020). Regarding the research as a whole: The SMART-Seq v4 Ultra Low Input RNA kit was used to prepare libraries from fractions with low cell numbers. Bulk TCR alpha and beta repertoires were sequenced longitudinally to track T-cell clones before and after primary and booster YFV17D yellow fever vaccination. Two healthy male donors, one aged 18 to 30 and one aged 30 to 40 years, were included in the cohort. Blood was drawn at multiple timepoints before and after primary and secondary immunization, with bulk PBMC replicates and cell subsets isolated.

Broader findings and caveats from the paper: The secondary T-cell response was found to be weaker but faster than the primary response, with a peak reached on day 5 rather than on day 15. Because abundant contaminating clonotypes from the bulk population could be contained in FACS-sorted repertoires, computational filtering was required. Most clones expanded after primary vaccination were re-detected after the booster (almost 98% of CD4 and around 88% of CD8), suggesting broad memory maintenance. Only two donors were included in the study, so the extent to which the findings can be generalized is limited. A small share of clonotypes was detected in both CD4 and CD8 compartments, with the overlap likely arising from convergent recombination.

The treatment or condition label, read with the paper, signifies: live attenuated yellow fever vaccine strain. PBMCs were isolated from peripheral blood using a standard Ficoll-Paque protocol. Dynabeads CD4 and CD8 positive selection kits were used to isolate CD4 and CD8 T-cell fractions. TriZol was used to extract RNA from bulk PBMCs, CD4 and CD8 fractions, and dextramer-positive and dextramer-negative fractions. TCR cDNA was synthesized by 5'RACE template switching, which introduced a universal primer site and unique molecular identifiers. cDNA synthesis was primed from both the TCR alpha and TCR beta constant segments. Library amplification used two PCR steps, and the second PCR step added sample barcodes and sequencing adapters. Sequencing of libraries was performed on Illumina HiSeq 2500 (2x100 bp) or NovaSeq (2x150 bp). Per the authors' processing: Reads were demultiplexed and collapsed into UMI consensus sequences with MIGEC, and V(D)J alignment was performed with MiXCR. Using edgeR on replicate PBMC samples, clonotypes were called vaccine-responding if FDR was below 0.01 and the log2 fold change was above 5 up to day 15. Bulk clonotypes were assigned CD4 or CD8 identity according to which sequenced CD4 or CD8 repertoire held them at higher abundance. In-frame beta chains were kept once TCRdb had trimmed the public reads at Q25 with fastp and called clones with MiXCR. Entries that share a CDR3 protein sequence are merged under the most common genes and DNA. Here the V and J calls rest on TCRdb's processing, not on the authors' analysis. Counted in this sample were roughly 120,000 distinct CDR3 sequences; 7.4% of them appeared once. The leading ten clones occupy roughly 2.6% of the sample.

V trim: 2 bases; J trim: 2 bases; unmatched bases: 7. There are 16 amino acids in the CDR3, from cysteine to phenylalanine inclusive. Just CDR3 DNA is preserved here, 48 bases in frame from base 1. CDR1 is given as LGHNA and CDR2 as YNFKEQ, both from the germline V gene. This clonotype is a singleton in its sample. It has no known antigen specificity. A single base separates this from a much larger clone, so it may be a read error. The chain joins TRBV4-2 to TRBJ2-3, and TRBD1 aligns with 7 junction nucleotides. This material consisted of CD4+ T cells sorted from PBMCs, taken approximately 11 days after the first yellow fever vaccination. The clonotype comes from a man between 18 and 35 years old who received the YFV17D yellow fever vaccine. The CDR3 reads as follows: CASSQIDQGVTDTQYF. The DNA is TGTGCCAGCAGCCAAATTGACCAGGGGGTCACAGATACGCAGTATTTT.